This is a list of T cell receptor beta chains from one sample in a study of cytomegalovirus exposure and HLA in healthy donors. Generated by immunoSEQ multiplex PCR, the TCRdb table keeps only in-frame clones and is missing some. The sample yields 150,000 to 200,000 clones, around 80% seen once. Sequencing was carried out using PBMCs. These receptors all come from a male donor in good health and CMV-seropositive. Each CDR3 is given with its conserved first and last residue. The order of the fields is clone size, V gene, D gene, CDR3 length, J gene, CDR3 protein, CDR3 DNA. The D gene is left open where the match is weak. Size tells how often a clone was seen (once, few, many) or the class of an expanded clone, and some rows leave it out.

clone size: NA; V gene: TRBV18; D gene: TRBD1; CDR3 length: 16; J gene: TRBJ2-2; CDR3 protein: CASSPLGQGNTGELFF; CDR3 DNA: TGTGCCAGCTCACCACTCGGACAGGGGAACACCGGGGAGCTGTTTTTT
clone size: NA; V gene: TRBV11-3; D gene: NA; CDR3 length: 15; J gene: TRBJ2-3; CDR3 protein: CASSLDRLGTDTQYF; CDR3 DNA: TGTGCCAGCAGCTTAGATCGGCTAGGCACAGATACGCAGTATTTT
clone size: NA; V gene: TRBV6-5; D gene: TRBD1; CDR3 length: 15; J gene: TRBJ1-6; CDR3 protein: CASSYSGTGGSPLHF; CDR3 DNA: TGTGCCAGCAGTTACTCCGGGACAGGGGGTTCACCCCTCCACTTT
clone size: NA; V gene: TRBV4-1; D gene: TRBD2; CDR3 length: 18; J gene: TRBJ2-7; CDR3 protein: CASSLFGLAGTSGGEQYF; CDR3 DNA: TGCGCCAGCAGCCTATTCGGACTAGCGGGGACTTCAGGTGGCGAGCAGTACTTC
clone size: NA; V gene: TRBV30; D gene: NA; CDR3 length: 14; J gene: TRBJ1-5; CDR3 protein: CAWSVRQGGQPQHF; CDR3 DNA: TGTGCCTGGAGTGTACGGCAGGGAGGTCAGCCCCAGCATTTT
clone size: NA; V gene: TRBV18; D gene: TRBD1; CDR3 length: 14; J gene: TRBJ1-5; CDR3 protein: CASSPDRGFAIEHF; CDR3 DNA: TGTGCCAGCTCTCCGGACAGGGGGTTCGCGATCGAGCATTTT
clone size: once; V gene: TRBV6-5; D gene: NA; CDR3 length: 14; J gene: TRBJ1-1; CDR3 protein: CASTLRRQNTEAFF; CDR3 DNA: TGTGCCAGCACTTTACGCAGACAGAACACTGAAGCTTTCTTT
clone size: NA; V gene: TRBV7-8; D gene: NA; CDR3 length: 15; J gene: TRBJ1-1; CDR3 protein: CASSLAYLKNTEAFF; CDR3 DNA: TGTGCCAGCAGCTTAGCGTATCTTAAGAACACTGAAGCTTTCTTT
clone size: NA; V gene: TRBV28; D gene: NA; CDR3 length: 15; J gene: TRBJ1-5; CDR3 protein: CASSPRVIGNQPQHF; CDR3 DNA: TGTGCCAGCAGTCCCAGGGTGATAGGCAATCAGCCCCAGCATTTT
clone size: NA; V gene: TRBV15; D gene: NA; CDR3 length: 16; J gene: TRBJ2-1; CDR3 protein: CATSRMPKSVYNEQFF; CDR3 DNA: TGTGCCACCAGCAGAATGCCTAAGAGCGTCTACAATGAGCAGTTCTTC
clone size: NA; V gene: TRBV11-3; D gene: TRBD1; CDR3 length: 18; J gene: TRBJ2-4; CDR3 protein: CASSFGDRLLGAKNIQYF; CDR3 DNA: TGTGCCAGCAGCTTCGGGGACAGACTACTGGGAGCCAAAAACATTCAGTACTTC
clone size: NA; V gene: TRBV19; D gene: TRBD2; CDR3 length: 15; J gene: TRBJ2-3; CDR3 protein: CASSLTSGSPDTQYF; CDR3 DNA: TGTGCCAGTAGTTTGACTAGCGGGAGCCCAGATACGCAGTATTTT
clone size: NA; V gene: TRBV7-8; D gene: TRBD1; CDR3 length: 14; J gene: TRBJ1-2; CDR3 protein: CASSLPDRPYGYTF; CDR3 DNA: TGTGCCAGCAGCTTGCCGGACAGGCCCTATGGCTACACCTTC
clone size: NA; V gene: TRBV4-1; D gene: TRBD2; CDR3 length: 19; J gene: TRBJ2-7; CDR3 protein: CASSQDDFGLAGGRYEQYF; CDR3 DNA: TGCGCCAGCAGCCAAGACGATTTTGGACTAGCGGGGGGTCGATACGAGCAGTACTTC
clone size: NA; V gene: TRBV5-7; D gene: NA; CDR3 length: 16; J gene: TRBJ2-7; CDR3 protein: CASSATSSGNVRQQYF; CDR3 DNA: TGTGCCAGCAGCGCTACCTCGTCGGGGAATGTAAGACAGCAGTACTTC
clone size: NA; V gene: TRBV19; D gene: NA; CDR3 length: 14; J gene: TRBJ2-5; CDR3 protein: CASKLQAKIETQYF; CDR3 DNA: TGTGCCAGTAAACTCCAGGCCAAGATAGAGACCCAGTACTTC
clone size: NA; V gene: TRBV21-1; D gene: NA; CDR3 length: 16; J gene: TRBJ2-3; CDR3 protein: CASSISGGIDTDTQYF; CDR3 DNA: TGTGCCAGCAGCATTAGCGGGGGTATTGACACAGATACGCAGTATTTT
clone size: NA; V gene: TRBV11-1; D gene: TRBD1; CDR3 length: 16; J gene: TRBJ2-7; CDR3 protein: CASSFQGASSSYEQYF; CDR3 DNA: TGTGCCAGCAGCTTCCAGGGGGCCTCGAGCTCCTACGAGCAGTACTTC
clone size: once; V gene: TRBV11-2; D gene: NA; CDR3 length: 14; J gene: TRBJ2-7; CDR3 protein: CASSLERAGYEQYF; CDR3 DNA: TGTGCCAGCAGCTTAGAGAGAGCGGGCTACGAGCAGTACTTC